Shown below are 6 T cell receptor beta chains from a single sample sequenced in a study of regulatory T cells in long-lasting Graves disease. As to time point: persistent/refractory GD, antithyroid drugs over 5 years with positive TRAb. RNA isolated from PBMCs was used to make the TCR library. Construction of the TCR beta libraries employed iRepertoire HTBI primers in conjunction with Arm-PCR of CDR3 regions. A single record per CDR3 protein comes from TCRdb applying MiXCR to the multiplex PCR reads. This table holds around 400,000 distinct CDR3 sequences, 21% found once. The sequencing here drew on peripheral blood mononuclear cells (PBMCs), taken when the disease was refractory, from a patient treated with antithyroid drugs. These receptors all stem from a female donor with Graves disease.

V gene TRBV27 combines with J gene TRBJ2-7, with 11 bases matching TRBD1. This CDR3 region has 17 residues. Trimming cost V 1 base and J 3 bases; bases outside gene matches: 8. Germline CDR1 is MNHEY and CDR2 is SMNVEV (reference sequence). As DNA, the CDR3 is TGTGCCAGCAGTTTATTCCCCGGGACAGGGGGTCTCTACGAGCAGTACTTC. Translation gives CASSLFPGTGGLYEQYF.

Ten or more counts support this clonotype. CDR3 sequence (DNA): TGTGCCAGCAGACCCGGGACGAGGCTCTGGGACACTGAAGCTTTCTTT. Protein product: CASRPGTRLWDTEAFF. V is TRBV2 and J is TRBJ1-1; possible D gene TRBD1, 5 bases. Trimming removed 6 bases from V and 3 bases from J, with 20 bases in between. The germline CDR1 and CDR2 sequences are SNHLY and FYNNEI. This CDR3 is 16 amino acids long.

The table lists this clonotype with many counts. The rearrangement joins TRBV20-1 to TRBJ2-5; 10 nucleotides align to TRBD2. The CDR3 runs to 20 residues. CDR1 is DFQATT and CDR2 is SNEGSKA in the germline V gene (reference sequence). Trimming took 3 bases from V and 4 from J; bases not matched to a gene: 23. The CDR3 here is CSASFDGLSSGRLMGETQYF. In DNA, the CDR3 is TGCAGTGCTAGCTTTGATGGTCTGAGTAGCGGGAGGCTCATGGGAGAGACCCAGTACTTC.

This clonotype has a count of ten or more. The chain combines TRBV11-3 with TRBJ1-1; D not resolved. Looked up from germline, CDR1 is SGHNT and CDR2 is YENEEA. Trimming left V 5 bases short and J 3 bases short, with 10 bases between. The CDR3 length is 13 residues. In DNA form, the CDR3 reads TGTGCCAGCAGCAAAGTTCAGGACACTGAAGCTTTCTTT. As protein: CASSKVQDTEAFF.

Ten or more counts support this clonotype. The rearrangement links TRBV28 to TRBJ1-3, with D uncertain. Trimming shortened V by 7 bases and J by 2 bases, and 15 bases separated the two germline ends. Per the germline V gene, CDR1 is MDHEN and CDR2 is SYDVKM. The CDR3 loop spans 15 amino acids. The CDR3 spells CASTPAEQTGNTIYF. The CDR3 region has the DNA TGTGCCAGCACCCCGGCAGAACAGACTGGAAACACCATATATTTT.

This clonotype was observed many times. The chain employs TRBV20-1 and TRBJ2-7; tentatively, D is TRBD1 (6 bases). The CDR3 contains 15 residues. V was cut by 0 bases and J by 2 bases, with 14 bases left in between. The V gene's germline CDR1 is DFQATT and CDR2 SNEGSKA (reference sequence). CDR3 protein: CSARDGTRGTYEQYF. The CDR3 bases are TGCAGTGCTAGAGATGGCACTAGGGGGACCTACGAGCAGTACTTC.